The 13 T cell receptor beta chains in this list originate from one sample, sequenced in a study of T cell changes during pregnancy in multiple sclerosis. Assay: immunoSEQ multiplex PCR; the TCRdb copy retains only in-frame clones and omits some. The repertoire holds about 20,000 clones, with 80% to 90% as singletons. The source material was CD8+ T cells from peripheral blood mononuclear cells, sampled after pregnancy. The receptors here all came from a female donor in good health, enrolled as a control in a pregnancy study.

V and J are TRBV15 and TRBJ2-5, with TRBD2 matching 11 bases. The J call may be wrong; the DNA end is better matched by TRBJ2-7. Germline V gene lookup returns CDR1 LNHNV and CDR2 YYDKDF (reference sequence). The CDR3 runs to 16 residues. Here the CDR3 reads CATSRGTSGYSYEQYF. The CDR3 DNA reads as TGTGCCACCAGCAGAGGGACTAGCGGGTATTCCTACGAGCAGTACTTC.

This clone was seen repeatedly, ten times or more. V and J are TRBV11-3 and TRBJ2-7; weak D call: TRBD2 (6 bases). The V gene's germline CDR1 is SGHNT and CDR2 YENEEA. The V end lost 9 bases, the J end lost 5 bases, and 20 bases lay between the germline ends. The CDR3 extends over 14 amino acids. The CDR3 DNA follows: TGTGCCAGTTCGCTCTCCGGGGACTCTAACGAGCAGTACTTC. Translation: CASSLSGDSNEQYF.

This chain connects TRBV9 to TRBJ1-1; weak D call: TRBD1 (5 bases). Germline V gives CDR1 SGDLS, CDR2 YYNGEE. Trimming shortened V by 4 bases and J by 4 bases, and 11 bases separated the two germline ends. This CDR3 spans 13 amino acids. CDR3 sequence (DNA): TGTGCCAGCAGCACCGGGGGATCCACTGAAGCTTTCTTT. Translating gives CASSTGGSTEAFF.

The chain employs TRBV7-9 and TRBJ2-7, with 11 bases matching TRBD2. The V gene's germline CDR1 is SEHNR and CDR2 FQNEAQ (reference sequence). After removal of 5 bases from V and 5 bases from J, the junction contained 5 bases not matched to a gene. This CDR3 spans 14 amino acids. CDR3 amino acids: CASSPSGRRNEQYF. The DNA for the CDR3 is TGTGCCAGCAGCCCTAGCGGGAGGAGGAACGAGCAGTACTTC.

The V and J genes are TRBV2 and TRBJ2-7; no firm D call. Germline V CDR1 and CDR2: SNHLY, FYNNEI. Between the trimmed V and J ends, which lost 2 bases and 7 bases, there was a span of 12 bases. This CDR3 is built from 13 residues. In nucleotides, the CDR3 is TGTGCCAGCAGTGAACCCTTACGGAGTGAGCAGTACTTC. It yields the protein CASSEPLRSEQYF.

The chain links TRBV2 to TRBJ2-5, with 8 bases identical to TRBD2. The V gene's germline CDR1 is SNHLY and CDR2 FYNNEI. This CDR3 comprises 15 residues. Germline trimming cut 3 bases from V and 2 bases from J; bases unmatched to any gene: 5. The CDR3 bases are TGTGCCAGCAGTGAGATAGCGGGGAGTCAAGAGACCCAGTACTTC. Residues: CASSEIAGSQETQYF.

CDR3 in DNA: TGCGCCAGCAGCCAAGGGACAGGGCCTGGAAACACCATATATTTT. Its protein is CASSQGTGPGNTIYF. V usage is TRBV4-3 and J usage is TRBJ1-3, with 8 bases lining up with TRBD1. This CDR3 region has 15 residues. V shed 1 base, J shed 2 bases, and the junction held 1 base outside the gene matches. The germline gives CDR1 LGHNA, CDR2 YSLEER.

Only one count was recorded for this clone. J is TRBJ2-2 and V is TRBV6-4; perhaps TRBD2 as D (7 bases). Trimming removed 6 bases at V and 4 bases at J, with 15 bases between. This CDR3 region has 15 residues. CDR1 MRHNA and CDR2 SNTAGT come from the germline V gene. DNA of the CDR3: TGTGCCAGCAGAAAGGGGGACTATAGCACCGGGGAGCTGTTTTTT. Residues: CASRKGDYSTGELFF.

This clone has more than one count but fewer than ten. The genes are TRBV6-1 and TRBJ1-2; the D is unclear. The CDR3 has 13 residues. Deletions cut 4 bases from V and 2 bases from J, with 8 bases between. In germline, CDR1 is MNHNS, CDR2 SASEGT. The CDR3 DNA follows: TGTGCCAGCAGTGGTCAGATCAACTATGGCTACACCTTC. Residues: CASSGQINYGYTF.

The chain employs TRBV21-1 and TRBJ2-1; TRBD2, as called in the table, went unchecked against the DNA. TRBV21-1 is assigned pseudogene status. The CDR3 runs to 15 residues. Here the CDR3 DNA reads TGTGCCAGCACCCCCGGGACTAGCTGCTACAATGAGCAGTTCTTC. It encodes CASTPGTSCYNEQFF.

V is TRBV10-2 and J is TRBJ2-7; 9 bases map to TRBD1. The V gene's germline CDR1 is WSHSY and CDR2 SAAADI. Trimming at V came to 1 base and at J to 0 bases, leaving 1 base not matched to a gene. This CDR3 contains 15 residues. The CDR3 nucleotides read TGCGCCAGCAGTGAGTTGGGACAGGGCTCCTACGAGCAGTACTTC. Protein product: CASSELGQGSYEQYF.

This chain links TRBV2 with TRBJ2-2, with TRBD1 matching over 12 bases. This CDR3 is built from 18 residues. V gave up 0 bases and J gave up 6 bases; unmatched junction bases: 8. Germline V lookup: CDR1 SNHLY, CDR2 FYNNEI. The chain's CDR3 is CASSEAPGTGGLSGELFF. The CDR3 nucleotides are TGTGCCAGCAGTGAAGCACCCGGGACAGGGGGCCTGTCCGGGGAGCTGTTTTTT. The full variable domain, rest sourced from reference TRBV2 and TRBJ2-2, is EPEVTQTPSHQVTQMGQEVILRCVPISNHLYFYWYRQILGQKVEFLVSFYNNEISEKSEIFDDQFSVERPDGSNFTLKIRSTKLEDSAMYFCASSEAPGTGGLSGELFFGEGSRLTVL.

V gene TRBV13 combines with J gene TRBJ1-1; no firm D call. Trimming took 2 bases from V and 3 from J, leaving 7 bases between them. Germline V lookup: CDR1 PRHDT, CDR2 FYEKMQ (reference sequence). The CDR3 loop spans 13 amino acids. As DNA, the CDR3 is TGTGCCAGCAGCTTACTATCTCACACTGAAGCTTTCTTT. Amino acid sequence: CASSLLSHTEAFF.